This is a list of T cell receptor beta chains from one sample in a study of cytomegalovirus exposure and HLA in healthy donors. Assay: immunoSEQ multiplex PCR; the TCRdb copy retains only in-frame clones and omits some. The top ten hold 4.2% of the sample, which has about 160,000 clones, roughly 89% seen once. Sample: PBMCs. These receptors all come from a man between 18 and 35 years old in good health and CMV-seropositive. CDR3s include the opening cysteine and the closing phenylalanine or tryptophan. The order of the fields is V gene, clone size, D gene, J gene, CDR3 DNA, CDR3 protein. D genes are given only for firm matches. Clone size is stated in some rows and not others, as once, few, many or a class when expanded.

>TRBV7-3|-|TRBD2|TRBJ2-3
TGTGCCAGCAGCTTAACGTTGAGACTAGCGGGAGGGCCGGATACGCAGTATTTT
CASSLTLRLAGGPDTQYF
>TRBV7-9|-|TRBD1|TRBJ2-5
TGTGCCAGCAGCTTAGAAGGGACAGGGGGAGTAGAGACCCAGTACTTC
CASSLEGTGGVETQYF
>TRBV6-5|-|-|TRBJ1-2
TGTGCCAGCAGTTATGACCGGGGTAACTATGGCTACACCTTC
CASSYDRGNYGYTF
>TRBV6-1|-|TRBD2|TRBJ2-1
TGTGCCAGCAGTGAACTAGCGGGAGGGCCCTATGAGCAGTTCTTC
CASSELAGGPYEQFF
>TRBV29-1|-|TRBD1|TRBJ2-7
TGCAGCGTTGCCACAGGGGATCGCACCTACGAGCAGTACTTC
CSVATGDRTYEQYF
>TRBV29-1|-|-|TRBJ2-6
TGCAGCGTGCGACAGCCCCTTGGCTCTGGGGCCAACGTCCTGACTTTC
CSVRQPLGSGANVLTF
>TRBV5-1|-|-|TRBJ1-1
TGCGCCAGCAGCTCCTTGACGGGTGGGAACACTGAAGCTTTCTTT
CASSSLTGGNTEAFF
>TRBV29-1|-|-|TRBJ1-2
TGCAGCGCCCTTACACCGACAGGAGATGGCTACACCTTC
CSALTPTGDGYTF
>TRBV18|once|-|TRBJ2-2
TGTGCCAGCTCACCAGGAAGGGGTGTTGGAACCGGGGAGCTGTTTTTT
CASSPGRGVGTGELFF
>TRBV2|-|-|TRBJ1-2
TGTGCCAGCAGTGAACCCAAGGGAGGGGGCTACACCTTC
CASSEPKGGGYTF
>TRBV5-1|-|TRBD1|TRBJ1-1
TGCGCCAGCAGCTTTACCGGGACAGGGAGAACTGAAGCTTTCTTT
CASSFTGTGRTEAFF